The text below deals with one T cell receptor beta chain. The data were taken from a study of blood T cell repertoires in COVID-19. Whole-study context: Italy, Spain and the United States were the sources of the convalescent and acute COVID-19 samples.

Data came from immunoSEQ multiplex PCR; TCRdb stores just in-frame clones and leaves some out. The table has fewer than 250,000 clones, around 90% seen once. CDR3 length: 13 residues. Looked up from germline, CDR1 is MNHEY and CDR2 is SVGAGI. V shed 6 bases and J shed 4 bases, with 12 bases lying between them. This TCR came from a man aged 70 or older with acute or convalescent COVID-19. Sequencing input: peripheral blood. The V gene is TRBV6-5, the J gene TRBJ1-1; tentatively, D is TRBD1 (6 bases). CDR3 amino acids: CASSYGQSTEAFF. The CDR3 region has the DNA TGTGCCAGCAGCTATGGACAGTCCACTGAAGCTTTCTTT.